This T cell receptor (beta chain) originates from a study of shared clonotypes between healthy human individuals (TCRdb year 2020). As for the study more broadly: The cohort included three men and a couple of women between 18 and 49 years of age. For each donor, CD4 naive and CD4 memory were each run on three plates, CD8 naive on two plates, and CD8 memory on one plate. The study deeply sequenced blood TCR repertoires of five healthy adults to estimate repertoire size and the extent of clonotype sharing between individuals. To increase sequencing depth and limit assay-specific biases, TCR repertoire library preparation and sequencing were carried out by different laboratories using diverse techniques. Between about 0.9 and 10 billion PBMCs per donor were obtained by leukapheresis.

Using the deep immunoSEQ assay, TCR CDR3 regions were amplified from genomic DNA by multiplex PCR. Extracted genomic DNA from each cell subset was spread evenly across all wells of several immunoSEQ 96-well plates, with each plate serving as a replicate. Each replicate PCR for sorted subsets received roughly 0.2 ug genomic DNA, equal to 30,000 or so T cell genomes. The purified libraries were quantified using a Qubit 3.0 fluorometer, sized with a Bioanalyzer 2100, and then quantified again using the KAPA Library Quantification kit. Each immunoSEQ 96-well plate was sequenced on its own single-read 150-cycle Illumina NextSeq 550 flow cell. The authors' analysis ran thus. Because only junctional sequences without quality scores were contained in the immunoSEQ output, filtering matching that applied to full-length reads could not be performed. To assign V/J genes and CDR3, sequences were annotated using PyIR, a Python wrapper for IgBLAST v1.9, with IMGT germline references. Reads were filtered out if the reads had weak V/J assignments (E-value above 1e-6), no CDR3, stop codons, out-of-frame junctions, or ambiguous translated residues. V3J clonotypes were defined by identical inferred V gene, J gene, and CDR3 amino acid sequence. Percentage overlap between repertoires was computed as shared unique clonotypes divided by the size of the smaller repertoire. RTK rarefaction, the Chao1 estimator, and Recon v2.1 estimates of unobserved clonotypes were used to assess repertoire richness. OLGA was used to compute generation probabilities for all TCRbeta clonotypes that the gDNA method yielded from several donors. Here the immuneACCESS table is served through TCRdb, limited to in-frame sequences with V and J called. Missing clones are a known gap in these copies; in checked studies unresolved V genes cover under half, and the rest lacks a known reason. For V, J and clone size, that table is used; D and trimming come from the DNA. The sample table holds about 2,100,000 clones, of which about 93% were seen once. Jointly, the top ten make up 1.7% of the sample.

Results and caveats for the whole study, not just this receptor: Estimated clonotype richness was generally larger for naive than for memory subsets. Sharing across a few donors was observed for about 5% of naive CD4, 3.5% of naive CD8, 2.3% of memory CD4, and roughly 0.43% of memory CD8 clonotypes. Only blood was sampled, and tissue TCR repertoires likely differ from those in blood. Higher generation probabilities were observed for clonotypes shared by all four sorted-subset donors than for non-shared clonotypes. The small number of donors limited the genetic and exposure-history diversity represented. Based on pairwise subsampling, the degree of clonotype sharing among donors was expected to be affected by sequencing depth. Rarefaction of sorted-subset datasets indicated incomplete sequencing despite the large sequencing depth.

CD8 naive samples were CD45RO-negative cells positively selected for CCR7, giving a CD45RA+CCR7+ population that excluded TemRA cells. The donors were healthy, HIV-negative adults with no recently reported acute infections or vaccinations. Every donor was a Caucasian adult residing in Nashville, Tennessee, USA. After blood collection by leukapheresis, PBMCs were isolated using Ficoll-Histopaque density gradient centrifugation and then cryopreserved in the vapor phase of liquid nitrogen. Analytical flow cytometry was used to check the purity and quantity of each magnetically sorted T cell population. Genomic DNA was isolated from every sorted fraction and measured by UV absorbance on a Nanodrop 2000c. Reading from cysteine to phenylalanine, the CDR3 counts 14 amino acids. Of the read, only the CDR3 DNA is kept; its 42 bases are in frame from base 1. Taken from the germline V gene, the CDR1 and CDR2 loops are SGHDT and YYEEEE. V and J lose 1 base and 4 bases, and a span of 9 bases separates them.

About this clone: Its antigen is unknown. It has no much larger one-base neighbor in the sample; base qualities were not kept.

The clonotype comes from a young man in good health. Some clones in this sample may be carry-over from other donors' samples. Sequenced sample: naive CD8+ T cells from PBMCs. The sample's cell subset or site label, in plain terms: CD45RA+CCR7+. The receptor chain draws on TRBV5-6 and TRBJ1-5; TRBD1 might be the D gene, on 6 matching bases. The bases are TGTGCCAGCAGCTTGAGGGGGGCAAATCAGCCCCAGCATTTT. Translation gives CASSLRGANQPQHF.